By sample share, the clone carrying this TCR beta chain is medium-sized. The antigen is undetermined. The data originate from a study of HIV-infected patients and healthy controls. Study-wide results and limits: The study did not determine the donors' HLA types. Untreated HIV+ repertoires had roughly threefold fewer distinct CDR3s and lower Shannon diversity than healthy controls. Healthy controls shared more CDR3 sequences between individuals than HIV-infected patients did.

V dropped 1 base and J dropped 2 bases, with 13 bases sitting between them. The CDR3 is 16 amino acids. Germline V CDR1 and CDR2: SGHTA, FQGNSA. Reverse transcription used approximately 500 ng RNA and constant-region primers for alpha and beta. Alpha and beta chain libraries were made separately by chain-specific third strand synthesis with multiplexing indices. A 12-nucleotide barcode per molecule came from two concatenated random hexamers added pre-amplification. TCRdb independently ran MiXCR on the 5' RACE reads; one entry per CDR3 protein. The table includes fewer than 25,000 distinct CDR3 sequences, about 8.3% detected once. Whole blood was used without fractionation, so all unsorted peripheral T cells were included.

This receptor was taken from an adult in good health. Sequencing was performed on blood. The chain uses TRBV7-2 and TRBJ2-3, with D perhaps TRBD2 (7 bases). In nucleotides, the CDR3 is TGTGCCAGCAGCTTAGTTGGCGGGGGCCACACAGATACGCAGTATTTT. Its translation is CASSLVGGGHTDTQYF.